Given below is one T cell receptor (beta chain) in context. The sample comes from a study of blood T cell repertoires in COVID-19. Overall study context: PBMCs, B-cell-depleted T cells, or T cells were the source of the cDNA or gDNA that made up the material.

Repertoires were generated with immunoSEQ multiplex PCR, while TCRdb's copy carries only in-frame clones and drops some. Of 180,000 or so clones in the sample, around 87% were seen once. The sequencing input was peripheral blood. This clonotype originated in a woman between 25 and 40 years old with active or convalescent COVID-19.

CDR3 in amino acids: CASSDEGEGYNEQFF. The DNA of the CDR3 is TGTGCCAGCAGTGACGAGGGAGAAGGGTACAATGAGCAGTTCTTC. The gene calls are TRBV6-4 and TRBJ2-1; tentative D call: TRBD2 (5 bases). The CDR3 loop spans 15 amino acids. The germline V gene has CDR1 MRHNA and CDR2 SNTAGT. Trimming left V 2 bases short and J 4 bases short, with 12 bases between.